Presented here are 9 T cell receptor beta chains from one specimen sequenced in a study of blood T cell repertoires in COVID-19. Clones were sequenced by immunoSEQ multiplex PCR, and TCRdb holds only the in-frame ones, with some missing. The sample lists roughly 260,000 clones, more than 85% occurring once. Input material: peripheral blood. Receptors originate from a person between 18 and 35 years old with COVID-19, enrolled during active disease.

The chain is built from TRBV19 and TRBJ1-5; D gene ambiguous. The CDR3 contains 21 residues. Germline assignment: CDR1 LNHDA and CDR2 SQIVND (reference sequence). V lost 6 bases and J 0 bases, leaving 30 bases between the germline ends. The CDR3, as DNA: TGTGCCAGTAGATCCTCGGTTGGAGGAGGCCCTTGGATCTATAGCAATCAGCCCCAGCATTTT. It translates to CASRSSVGGGPWIYSNQPQHF. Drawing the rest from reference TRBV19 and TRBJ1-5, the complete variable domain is DGGITQSPKYLFRKEGQNVTLSCEQNLNHDAMYWYRQDPGQGLRLIYYSQIVNDFQKGDIAEGYSVSREKKESFPLTVTSAQKNPTAFYLCASRSSVGGGPWIYSNQPQHFGDGTRLSIL.

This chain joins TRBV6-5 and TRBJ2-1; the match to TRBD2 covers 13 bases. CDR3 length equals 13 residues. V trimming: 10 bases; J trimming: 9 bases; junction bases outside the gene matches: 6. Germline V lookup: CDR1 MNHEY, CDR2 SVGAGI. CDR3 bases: TGTGCCACCACTAGCGGGAGGGCCGGTGAGCAGTTCTTC. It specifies CATTSGRAGEQFF.

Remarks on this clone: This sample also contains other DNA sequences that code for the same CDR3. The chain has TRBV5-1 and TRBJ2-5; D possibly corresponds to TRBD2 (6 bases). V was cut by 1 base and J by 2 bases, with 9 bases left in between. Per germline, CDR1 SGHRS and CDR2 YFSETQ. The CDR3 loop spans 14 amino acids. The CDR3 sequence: CASSLSGGQETQYF. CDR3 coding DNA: TGCGCCAGCAGCTTGTCTGGGGGGCAAGAGACCCAGTACTTC.

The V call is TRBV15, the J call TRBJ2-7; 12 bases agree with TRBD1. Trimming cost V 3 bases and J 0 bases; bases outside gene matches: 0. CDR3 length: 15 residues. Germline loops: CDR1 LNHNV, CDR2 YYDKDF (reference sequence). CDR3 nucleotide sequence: TGTGCCACCAGCAGGGGACAGGGGGCCTCCTACGAGCAGTACTTC. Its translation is CATSRGQGASYEQYF.

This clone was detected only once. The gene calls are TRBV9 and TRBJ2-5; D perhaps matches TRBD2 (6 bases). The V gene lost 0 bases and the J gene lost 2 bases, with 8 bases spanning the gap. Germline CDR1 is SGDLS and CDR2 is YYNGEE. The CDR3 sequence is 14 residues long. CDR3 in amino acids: CASSVAAGQETQYF. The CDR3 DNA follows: TGTGCCAGCAGCGTAGCGGCGGGGCAAGAGACCCAGTACTTC.

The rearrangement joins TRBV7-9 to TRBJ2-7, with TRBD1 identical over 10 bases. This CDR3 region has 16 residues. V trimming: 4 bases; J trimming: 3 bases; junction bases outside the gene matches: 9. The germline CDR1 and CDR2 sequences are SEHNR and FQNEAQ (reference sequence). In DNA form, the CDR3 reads TGTGCCAGCAGCTCTAGTTCCGGGACAGGGGACTACGAGCAGTACTTC. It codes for CASSSSSGTGDYEQYF. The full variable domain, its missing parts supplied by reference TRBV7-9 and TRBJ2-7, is DTGVSQNPRHKITKRGQNVTFRCDPISEHNRLYWYRQTLGQGPEFLTYFQNEAQLEKSRLLSDRFSAERPKGSFSTLEIQRTEQGDSAMYLCASSSSSGTGDYEQYFGPGTRLTVT.

CDR3 DNA sequence: TGTGCCAGCAGTACTTGGGAGGAGACCCAGTACTTC. Amino acid sequence: CASSTWEETQYF. The rearrangement uses TRBV6-2 or TRBV6-3 and TRBJ2-5; possibly TRBD2 for D (5 bases). V gave up 5 bases and J gave up 5 bases, with 9 bases separating them. This CDR3 comprises 12 residues. CDR1 and CDR2 from the germline V gene are MNHEY and SVGEGT.

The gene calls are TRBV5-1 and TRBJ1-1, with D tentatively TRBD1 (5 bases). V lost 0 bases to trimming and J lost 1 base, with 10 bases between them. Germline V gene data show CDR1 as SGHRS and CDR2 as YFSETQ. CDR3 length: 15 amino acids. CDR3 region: CASSLAKQGNTEAFF. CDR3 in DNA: TGCGCCAGCAGCTTGGCCAAGCAGGGGAACACTGAAGCTTTCTTT.

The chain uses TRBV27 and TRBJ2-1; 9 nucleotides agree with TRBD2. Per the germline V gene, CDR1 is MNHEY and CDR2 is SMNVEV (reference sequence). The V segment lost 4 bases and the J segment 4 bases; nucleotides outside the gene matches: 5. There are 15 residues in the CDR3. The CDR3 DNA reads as TGTGCCAGCAGTTCCCTAGCGGGGACTTACAATGAGCAGTTCTTC. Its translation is CASSSLAGTYNEQFF.